Listed below are T cell receptor beta chains from one sample, sequenced in a study of post-analysis software for immune sequencing data. MiXCR, applied by TCRdb to the PCR reads, yields one record per CDR3 protein. The repertoire holds roughly 200,000 distinct CDR3 sequences, with 29% as singletons. The sample taken for sequencing was blood. The receptors here all came from a girl younger than 18 with multiple sclerosis. Each CDR3 is given with its conserved first and last residue. Each record gives: D gene, clone size, J gene, V gene, CDR3 protein, CDR3 DNA. The D gene is left open where the match is weak. Expanded clones get a size class; other rows say once, few or many, or leave the size out.

D gene: TRBD2
clone size: .
J gene: TRBJ2-7
V gene: TRBV7-2
CDR3 protein: CASSLWERGNEQYF
CDR3 DNA: TGTGCCAGCAGCTTGTGGGAGCGGGGCAACGAGCAGTACTTC

D gene: TRBD2
clone size: few
J gene: TRBJ2-5
V gene: TRBV5-1
CDR3 protein: CASSLTSGSLLQETQYF
CDR3 DNA: TGCGCCAGCAGCTTGACTAGCGGGAGCCTATTACAAGAGACCCAGTACTTC

D gene: TRBD1
clone size: .
J gene: TRBJ1-6
V gene: TRBV5-1
CDR3 protein: CASSKGQNSPLHF
CDR3 DNA: TGCGCCAGCAGCAAGGGACAGAATTCACCCCTCCACTTT

D gene: .
clone size: many
J gene: TRBJ2-7
V gene: TRBV25-1
CDR3 protein: CASSDRRYEQYF
CDR3 DNA: TGTGCCAGCAGTGACAGACGCTACGAGCAGTACTTC

D gene: .
clone size: .
J gene: TRBJ2-6
V gene: TRBV28
CDR3 protein: CASSFLPVLPGANVLTF
CDR3 DNA: TGTGCCAGCAGTTTTCTGCCAGTCCTCCCTGGGGCCAACGTCCTGACTTTC

D gene: .
clone size: few
J gene: TRBJ1-6
V gene: TRBV5-1
CDR3 protein: CASSLKGSPLHF
CDR3 DNA: TGCGCCAGCAGCTTGAAGGGTTCACCCCTCCACTTT

D gene: .
clone size: .
J gene: TRBJ2-1
V gene: TRBV15
CDR3 protein: CAAKFARINEQFF
CDR3 DNA: TGTGCCGCCAAATTTGCAAGGATCAATGAGCAGTTCTTC

D gene: .
clone size: medium-sized
J gene: TRBJ2-7
V gene: TRBV5-1
CDR3 protein: CASSLTTGGTYEQYF
CDR3 DNA: TGCGCCAGCAGCTTGACTACAGGAGGAACCTACGAGCAGTACTTC

D gene: .
clone size: many
J gene: TRBJ1-5
V gene: TRBV6-5
CDR3 protein: CASSLQISSNQPQHF
CDR3 DNA: TGTGCCAGCAGTTTACAGATCTCTAGCAATCAGCCCCAGCATTTT

D gene: TRBD1
clone size: many
J gene: TRBJ2-1
V gene: TRBV5-1
CDR3 protein: CASSGQTYNEQFF
CDR3 DNA: TGCGCCAGCTCGGGACAGACCTACAATGAGCAGTTCTTC

D gene: TRBD1
clone size: .
J gene: TRBJ2-3
V gene: TRBV24-1
CDR3 protein: CATSDYGTGDTDTQYF
CDR3 DNA: TGTGCCACCAGTGATTACGGGACAGGTGACACAGATACGCAGTATTTT

D gene: .
clone size: many
J gene: TRBJ2-1
V gene: TRBV11-2
CDR3 protein: CASSPIGSETYNEQFF
CDR3 DNA: TGTGCCAGCAGCCCAATAGGGAGTGAGACCTACAATGAGCAGTTCTTC

D gene: .
clone size: .
J gene: TRBJ1-3
V gene: TRBV5-5
CDR3 protein: CASSLEVWGREGNTIYF
CDR3 DNA: TGTGCCAGCAGCTTGGAGGTTTGGGGCCGCGAGGGGAACACCATATATTTT

D gene: .
clone size: few
J gene: TRBJ1-1
V gene: TRBV30
CDR3 protein: CASEGRELGTEAFF
CDR3 DNA: TGTGCCTCCGAGGGGAGGGAGCTAGGCACTGAAGCTTTCTTT

D gene: TRBD1
clone size: .
J gene: TRBJ2-5
V gene: TRBV20-1
CDR3 protein: CSASPQGGLQETQYF
CDR3 DNA: TGCAGTGCCAGCCCACAGGGGGGTCTCCAAGAGACCCAGTACTTC

D gene: .
clone size: .
J gene: TRBJ2-2
V gene: TRBV29-1
CDR3 protein: CSVRISGTPNTGELFF
CDR3 DNA: TGCAGCGTTAGGATCTCCGGGACACCGAACACCGGGGAGCTGTTTTTT

D gene: TRBD2
clone size: few
J gene: TRBJ2-7
V gene: TRBV28
CDR3 protein: CASSSKRDGGPYEQYF
CDR3 DNA: TGTGCCAGCAGTAGCAAGCGGGACGGCGGGCCCTACGAGCAGTACTTC

D gene: .
clone size: .
J gene: TRBJ1-2
V gene: TRBV20-1
CDR3 protein: CSARDFEGIGGYTF
CDR3 DNA: TGCAGTGCTAGAGATTTTGAGGGTATAGGTGGCTACACCTTC

D gene: .
clone size: many
J gene: TRBJ2-1
V gene: TRBV7-3
CDR3 protein: CASSQGSVSYNEQFF
CDR3 DNA: TGTGCCAGCAGCCAGGGCAGCGTCTCCTACAATGAGCAGTTCTTC

D gene: TRBD2
clone size: .
J gene: TRBJ2-1
V gene: TRBV10-1
CDR3 protein: CASSVVAGGRSYNEQFF
CDR3 DNA: TGCGCCAGCAGTGTGGTAGCGGGGGGTCGCTCCTACAATGAGCAGTTCTTC

D gene: TRBD1
clone size: .
J gene: TRBJ2-7
V gene: TRBV18
CDR3 protein: CASSQGTGGLSYYEQYF
CDR3 DNA: TGTGCCAGCTCCCAAGGGACAGGGGGCCTTTCCTATTACGAGCAGTACTTC

D gene: TRBD1
clone size: many
J gene: TRBJ1-2
V gene: TRBV7-2
CDR3 protein: CASSLADRDGYTF
CDR3 DNA: TGTGCCAGCAGCTTAGCGGACAGGGATGGCTACACCTTC

D gene: .
clone size: many
J gene: TRBJ2-5
V gene: TRBV18
CDR3 protein: CASSPGLQETQYF
CDR3 DNA: TGTGCCAGCTCCCCGGGACTTCAAGAGACCCAGTACTTC

D gene: .
clone size: many
J gene: TRBJ2-1
V gene: TRBV4-1
CDR3 protein: CASSHTGTPPPGEQFF
CDR3 DNA: TGCGCCAGCAGCCATACAGGGACACCCCCACCCGGTGAGCAGTTCTTC

D gene: .
clone size: .
J gene: TRBJ1-3
V gene: TRBV5-1
CDR3 protein: CASALGSGSGNTIYF
CDR3 DNA: TGCGCCAGCGCCCTTGGAAGCGGTTCTGGAAACACCATATATTTT